These T cell receptor beta chains were read from a single sample in a study of blood T cell repertoires in COVID-19. TCRdb's copy holds only in-frame clones and misses some; the assay was immunoSEQ multiplex PCR. The data show 250,000 or so clones, 70% to 80% seen once. The sequenced sample was peripheral blood. The receptors were sampled from a woman of 80 years or more with acute or convalescent COVID-19. Each CDR3 is given with its conserved first and last residue. A D gene is named only where the DNA matches it firmly. The listing skips clone size in some rows; elsewhere it reads once, few, many or a size class.

D gene | J gene | V gene | clone size | CDR3 protein | CDR3 DNA
. | TRBJ1-2 | TRBV6-6 | . | CASSYESYHGYTF | TGTGCCAGCAGTTACGAGTCTTATCATGGCTACACCTTC
. | TRBJ1-1 | TRBV20-1 | . | CSARRNFEAFF | TGCAGTGCTAGAAGAAACTTCGAAGCTTTCTTT
. | TRBJ1-1 | TRBV11-1 | . | CASSLELGSEAFF | TGTGCCAGCAGCTTAGAGTTGGGGAGTGAAGCTTTCTTT
. | TRBJ2-2 | TRBV4-1 | . | CASSSQGLGAGELFF | TGCGCCAGCAGCTCCCAGGGACTTGGGGCCGGGGAGCTGTTTTTT
TRBD1 | TRBJ1-2 | TRBV3-1/TRBV3-2 | . | CASSQERDRVSYGYTF | TGTGCCAGCAGCCAAGAGCGGGACAGGGTGTCCTATGGCTACACCTTC
TRBD2 | TRBJ2-2 | TRBV18 | . | CASSRGSSGSTGELFF | TGTGCCAGCTCACGGGGGTCTAGCGGGAGCACCGGGGAGCTGTTTTTT
TRBD1 | TRBJ1-2 | TRBV30 | . | CACTTGASAFYGYTF | TGTGCCTGCACCACAGGGGCCTCCGCTTTTTATGGCTACACCTTC
TRBD2 | TRBJ2-2 | TRBV2 | . | CASSEAKLAGGRGTGELFF | TGTGCCAGCAGTGAAGCGAAACTAGCGGGGGGCCGGGGCACCGGGGAGCTGTTTTTT
TRBD1 | TRBJ1-2 | TRBV6-5 | . | CASSYGMTGEYGYTF | TGTGCCAGCAGTTACGGCATGACAGGGGAATATGGCTACACCTTC
. | TRBJ1-2 | TRBV4-1 | . | CASRPDLTEFFYGYTF | TGCGCCAGCAGACCAGACCTAACAGAATTCTTCTATGGCTACACCTTC
. | TRBJ1-3 | TRBV6-2/TRBV6-3 | . | CASSYIRGSGNTIYF | TGTGCCAGCAGTTATATTCGGGGGTCTGGAAACACCATATATTTT
. | TRBJ2-5 | TRBV6-2/TRBV6-3 | . | CASSYGGLMVQETQYF | TGTGCCAGCAGTTACGGCGGGTTAATGGTGCAAGAGACCCAGTACTTC
TRBD2 | TRBJ2-3 | TRBV7-9 | . | CASSPSGGTDTQYF | TGTGCCAGCAGCCCTAGCGGGGGCACAGATACGCAGTATTTT
. | TRBJ1-5 | TRBV27 | . | CASSFGRGNQPQHF | TGTGCCAGCAGTTTCGGCAGGGGCAATCAGCCCCAGCATTTT
TRBD1 | TRBJ2-1 | TRBV10-1 | few | CASRRDRGAYQQFF | TGCGCCAGCAGACGGGACAGAGGGGCCTATCAGCAGTTCTTC
TRBD1 | TRBJ1-3 | TRBV28 | . | CASSLQSLDRGGNTIYF | TGTGCCAGCAGTTTACAATCCCTCGACAGGGGTGGAAACACCATATATTTT
. | TRBJ2-3 | TRBV15 | . | CATSRGLGVGFDTQYF | TGTGCCACCAGCAGAGGTCTGGGAGTGGGGTTCGATACGCAGTATTTT
TRBD1 | TRBJ1-2 | TRBV7-2 | . | CASSPGQGAGYTF | TGTGCCAGCAGTCCGGGACAGGGGGCTGGCTACACCTTC
. | TRBJ1-1 | TRBV27 | . | CASSYAGTRNTEAFF | TGTGCCAGCAGTTACGCCGGGACAAGGAACACTGAAGCTTTCTTT
. | TRBJ2-2 | TRBV5-1 | . | CASSPDSNTGELFF | TGCGCCAGCAGCCCGGACAGTAACACCGGGGAGCTGTTTTTT
TRBD2 | TRBJ2-7 | TRBV27 | once | CASSPRTSGGSTYEQYF | TGTGCCAGCAGTCCCCGGACTAGCGGGGGTTCCACCTACGAGCAGTACTTC
TRBD1 | TRBJ1-1 | TRBV7-2 | once | CASRKDRGQNTEAFF | TGTGCCAGCAGGAAAGACAGGGGGCAGAACACTGAAGCTTTCTTT
TRBD2 | TRBJ2-1 | TRBV5-1 | . | CASSPGLAGGQYNEQFF | TGCGCCAGCAGCCCGGGACTAGCGGGAGGCCAATACAATGAGCAGTTCTTC
TRBD2 | TRBJ2-1 | TRBV5-1 | . | CASSLASLAGVTGNEQFF | TGCGCCAGCAGCTTGGCTTCACTAGCGGGAGTTACGGGGAATGAGCAGTTCTTC
TRBD1 | TRBJ1-2 | TRBV5-1 | . | CASRNRTGANYGYTF | TGCGCCAGCAGGAACCGGACAGGGGCGAACTATGGCTACACCTTC
. | TRBJ2-2 | TRBV7-2 | . | CASNFVAGNTGELFF | TGTGCCAGCAACTTCGTGGCAGGGAACACCGGGGAGCTGTTTTTT
. | TRBJ2-1 | TRBV29-1 | . | CSVARQGNEQFF | TGCAGCGTTGCCCGGCAGGGCAATGAGCAGTTCTTC
TRBD1 | TRBJ1-2 | TRBV19 | . | CASSSTGQRHYGYTF | TGTGCCAGTAGTTCCACGGGACAGAGACACTATGGCTACACCTTC
TRBD1 | TRBJ1-6 | TRBV9 | . | CASSPSPGGNNSPLHF | TGTGCCAGCAGCCCCTCCCCAGGGGGTAATAATTCACCCCTCCACTTT
. | TRBJ1-1 | TRBV5-1 | few | CASSAEAFNTEAFF | TGCGCCAGCAGCGCGGAGGCGTTCAACACTGAAGCTTTCTTT
. | TRBJ1-3 | TRBV7-9 | . | CASSLAGAGNTIYF | TGTGCCAGCAGCTTAGCAGGGGCTGGAAACACCATATATTTT
TRBD2 | TRBJ2-1 | TRBV27 | . | CASSFGGASYNEQFF | TGTGCCAGCAGTTTCGGGGGGGCTAGCTACAATGAGCAGTTCTTC
. | TRBJ1-1 | TRBV30 | . | CAWIEQGVSTEAFF | TGTGCCTGGATAGAACAGGGAGTGAGCACTGAAGCTTTCTTT
TRBD1 | TRBJ2-1 | TRBV4-1 | . | CASSQDVGDRGRRKFF | TGCGCCAGCAGCCAAGATGTTGGGGACAGGGGGCGTCGAAAGTTCTTC
TRBD1 | TRBJ1-6 | TRBV6-1 | . | CASSEEDGQGPGPLHF | TGTGCCAGCAGTGAAGAAGATGGACAGGGGCCAGGTCCCCTCCACTTT
. | TRBJ2-7 | TRBV2 | once | CASSREAGLSYEQYF | TGTGCCAGCAGTCGAGAGGCGGGGCTATCCTACGAGCAGTACTTC
TRBD1 | TRBJ2-5 | TRBV3-1/TRBV3-2 | . | CASSQVRTGGRETQYF | TGTGCCAGCAGCCAAGTTCGGACAGGGGGCAGGGAGACCCAGTACTTC
. | TRBJ1-5 | TRBV27 | . | CASTHQQPQHF | TGTGCCAGCACCCACCAGCAGCCCCAGCATTTT
. | TRBJ1-3 | TRBV11-3 | . | CASSLDRSWGRGNTIYF | TGTGCCAGCAGCTTAGATCGTTCGTGGGGCCGGGGAAACACCATATATTTT
. | TRBJ1-1 | TRBV18 | . | CASSPLTGYTEAFF | TGTGCCAGCTCACCACTCACAGGCTACACTGAAGCTTTCTTT
. | TRBJ2-1 | TRBV3-1/TRBV3-2 | . | CASSQAIEQFF | TGTGCCAGCAGCCAAGCAATTGAGCAGTTCTTC
. | TRBJ1-6 | TRBV6-5 | once | CASSYPGVSPLHF | TGTGCCAGCAGTTACCCAGGGGTCTCACCCCTCCACTTT